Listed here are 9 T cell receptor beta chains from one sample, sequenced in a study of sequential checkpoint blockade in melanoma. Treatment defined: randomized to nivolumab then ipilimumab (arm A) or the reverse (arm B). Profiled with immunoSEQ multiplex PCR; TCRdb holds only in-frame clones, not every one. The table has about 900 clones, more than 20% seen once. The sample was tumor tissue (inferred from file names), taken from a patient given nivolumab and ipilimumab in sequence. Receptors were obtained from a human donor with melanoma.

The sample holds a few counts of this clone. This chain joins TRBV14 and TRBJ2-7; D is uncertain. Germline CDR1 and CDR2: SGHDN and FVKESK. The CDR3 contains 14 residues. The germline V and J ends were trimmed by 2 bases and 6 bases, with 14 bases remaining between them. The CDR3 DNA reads TGTGCCAGCAGCCAATGGGGAAAGGGAACCGAGCAGTACTTC. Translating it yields CASSQWGKGTEQYF.

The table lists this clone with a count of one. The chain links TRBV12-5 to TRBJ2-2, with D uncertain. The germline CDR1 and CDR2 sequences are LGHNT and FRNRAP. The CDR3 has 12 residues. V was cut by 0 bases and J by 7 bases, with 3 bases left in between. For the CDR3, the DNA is TGTGCTAGTGGTTTGGTAGGCGGGGAGCTGTTTTTT. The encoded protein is CASGLVGGELFF.

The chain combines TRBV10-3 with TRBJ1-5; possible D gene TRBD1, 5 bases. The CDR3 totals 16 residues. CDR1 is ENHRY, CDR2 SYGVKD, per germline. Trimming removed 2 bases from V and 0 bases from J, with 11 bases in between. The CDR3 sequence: CAISEGRGNSNQPQHF. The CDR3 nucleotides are TGTGCCATCAGTGAGGGGCGGGGGAATAGCAATCAGCCCCAGCATTTT.

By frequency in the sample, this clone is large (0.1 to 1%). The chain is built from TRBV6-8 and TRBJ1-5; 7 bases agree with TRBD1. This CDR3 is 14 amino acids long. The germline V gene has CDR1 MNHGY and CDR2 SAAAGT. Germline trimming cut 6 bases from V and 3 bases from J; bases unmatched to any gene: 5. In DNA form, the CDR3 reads TGTGCCAGCAGCCCCGGGACAGCCAATCAGCCCCAGCATTTT. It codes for CASSPGTANQPQHF.

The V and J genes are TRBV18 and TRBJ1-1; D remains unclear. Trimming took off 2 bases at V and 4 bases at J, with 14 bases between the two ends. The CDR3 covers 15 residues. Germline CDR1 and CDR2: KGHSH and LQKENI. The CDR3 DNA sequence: TGTGCCAGCTCACCATTGGAGGGTGGGAGCACTGAAGCTTTCTTT. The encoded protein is CASSPLEGGSTEAFF.

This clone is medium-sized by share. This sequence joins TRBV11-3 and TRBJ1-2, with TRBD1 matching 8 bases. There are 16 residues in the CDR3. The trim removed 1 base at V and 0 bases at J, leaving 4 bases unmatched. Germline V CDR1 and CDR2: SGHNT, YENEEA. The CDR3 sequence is CASSLGATGANYGYTF. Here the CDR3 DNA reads TGTGCCAGCAGCTTAGGGGCGACAGGGGCTAACTATGGCTACACCTTC. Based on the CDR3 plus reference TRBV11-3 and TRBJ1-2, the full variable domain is EAGVVQSPRYKIIEKKQPVAFWCNPISGHNTLYWYLQNLGQGPELLIRYENEEAVDDSQLPKDRFSAERLKGVDSTLKIQPAELGDSAVYLCASSLGATGANYGYTFGSGTRLTVV.

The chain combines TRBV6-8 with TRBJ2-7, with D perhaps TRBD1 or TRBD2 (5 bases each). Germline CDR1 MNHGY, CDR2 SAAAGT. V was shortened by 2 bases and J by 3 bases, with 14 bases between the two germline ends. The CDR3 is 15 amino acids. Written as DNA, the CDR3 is TGTGCCAGCAGTTACACGGGGACGGGACGCTACGAGCAGTACTTC. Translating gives CASSYTGTGRYEQYF.

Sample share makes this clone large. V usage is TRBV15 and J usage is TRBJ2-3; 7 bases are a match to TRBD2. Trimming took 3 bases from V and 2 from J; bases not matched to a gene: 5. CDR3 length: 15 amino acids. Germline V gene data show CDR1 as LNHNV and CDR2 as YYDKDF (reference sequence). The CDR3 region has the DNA TGTGCCACCAGCAGCTGGGACTATGCCACAGATACGCAGTATTTT. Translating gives CATSSWDYATDTQYF.

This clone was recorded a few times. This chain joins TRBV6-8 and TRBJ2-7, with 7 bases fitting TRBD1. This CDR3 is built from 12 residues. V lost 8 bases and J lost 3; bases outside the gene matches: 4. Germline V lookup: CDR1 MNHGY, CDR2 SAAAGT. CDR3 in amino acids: CASWDRVYEQYF. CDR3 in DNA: TGTGCCAGCTGGGACAGAGTCTACGAGCAGTACTTC.